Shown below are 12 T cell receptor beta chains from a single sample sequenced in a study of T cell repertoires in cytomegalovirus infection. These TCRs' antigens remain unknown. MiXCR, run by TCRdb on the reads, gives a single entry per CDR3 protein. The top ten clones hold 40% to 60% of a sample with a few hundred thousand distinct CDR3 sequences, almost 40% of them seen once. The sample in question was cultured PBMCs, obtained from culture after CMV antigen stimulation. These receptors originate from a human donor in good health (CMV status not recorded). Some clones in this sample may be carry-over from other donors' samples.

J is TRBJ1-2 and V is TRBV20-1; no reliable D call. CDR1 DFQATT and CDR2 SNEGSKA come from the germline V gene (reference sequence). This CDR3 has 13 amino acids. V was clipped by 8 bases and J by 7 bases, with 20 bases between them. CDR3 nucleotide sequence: TGCAGTCCCTTAAATCCAGGAGGTCCTGGCTACACCTTC. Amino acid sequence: CSPLNPGGPGYTF.

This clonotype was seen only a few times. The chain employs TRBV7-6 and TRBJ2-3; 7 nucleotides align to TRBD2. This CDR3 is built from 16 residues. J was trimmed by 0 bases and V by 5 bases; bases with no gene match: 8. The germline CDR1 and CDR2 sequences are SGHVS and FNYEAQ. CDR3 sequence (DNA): TGTGCCAGCAGCCGCCTCCGGGAGGCAAGCACAGATACGCAGTATTTT. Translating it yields CASSRLREASTDTQYF.

CDR3 residues: CASLRTVGDEAFF. The CDR3 DNA reads TGTGCCAGCCTCCGGACAGTCGGGGATGAAGCTTTCTTT. The chain recombines TRBV28 with TRBJ1-1; perhaps TRBD1 as D (6 bases). The CDR3 is 13 residues long. Trimming left V 8 bases short and J 7 bases short, with 17 bases between. CDR1 MDHEN and CDR2 SYDVKM come from the germline V gene.

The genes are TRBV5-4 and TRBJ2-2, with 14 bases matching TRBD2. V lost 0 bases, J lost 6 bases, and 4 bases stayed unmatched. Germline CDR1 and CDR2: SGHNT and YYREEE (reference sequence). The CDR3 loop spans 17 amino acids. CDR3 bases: TGTGCCAGCAGCTTGGGGGGACTAGCGGGAGAAGCCGGGGAGCTGTTTTTT. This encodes CASSLGGLAGEAGELFF. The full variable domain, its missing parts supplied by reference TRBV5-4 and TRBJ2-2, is ETGVTQSPTHLIKTRGQQVTLRCSSQSGHNTVSWYQQALGQGPQFIFQYYREEENGRGNFPPRFSGLQFPNYSSELNVNALELDDSALYLCASSLGGLAGEAGELFFGEGSRLTVL.

The CDR3 DNA follows: TGTGCCAGCAGTTTTGGGTCGGGTGGCTACACCTTC. Translated, it gives CASSFGSGGYTF. The chain recombines TRBV12-3 or TRBV12-4 with TRBJ1-2; the D is unclear. The CDR3 totals 12 residues. V lost 3 bases to trimming and J lost 7 bases, with 9 bases between them.

The CDR3 loop reads CASSPGQGFGYTF. The CDR3 nucleotides are TGTGCCAGCAGCCCCGGACAGGGGTTTGGCTACACCTTC. The chain joins TRBV12-3 or TRBV12-4 to TRBJ1-2; TRBD1 aligns across 9 bases. With 6 bases clipped from V and 7 bases from J, the junction kept 6 bases outside the gene matches. The CDR3 loop spans 13 amino acids.

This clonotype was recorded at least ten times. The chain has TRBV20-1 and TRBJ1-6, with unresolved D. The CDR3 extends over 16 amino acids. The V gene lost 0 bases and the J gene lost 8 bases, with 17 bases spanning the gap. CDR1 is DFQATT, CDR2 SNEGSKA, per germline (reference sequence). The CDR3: CSARDSSKARDSPLHF. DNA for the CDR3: TGCAGTGCTAGAGATTCATCTAAGGCGCGGGATTCACCCCTCCACTTT.

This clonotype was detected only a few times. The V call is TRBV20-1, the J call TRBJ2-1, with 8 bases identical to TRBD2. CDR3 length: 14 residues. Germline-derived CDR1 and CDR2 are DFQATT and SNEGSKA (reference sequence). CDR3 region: CSILAGHSYNEQFF. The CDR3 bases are TGCAGCATCCTAGCGGGCCACTCCTACAATGAGCAGTTCTTC.

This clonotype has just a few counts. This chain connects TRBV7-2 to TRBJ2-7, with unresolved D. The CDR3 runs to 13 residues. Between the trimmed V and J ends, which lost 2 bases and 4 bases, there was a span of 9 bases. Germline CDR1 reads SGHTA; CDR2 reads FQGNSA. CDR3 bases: TGTGCCAGCAGCTTAAATCGGAGATACGAGCAGTACTTC. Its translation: CASSLNRRYEQYF.

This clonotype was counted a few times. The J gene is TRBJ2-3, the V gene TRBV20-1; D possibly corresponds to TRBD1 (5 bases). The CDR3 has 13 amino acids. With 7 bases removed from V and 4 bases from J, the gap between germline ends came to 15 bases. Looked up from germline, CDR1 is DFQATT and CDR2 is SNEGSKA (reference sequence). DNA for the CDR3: TGCAGTGTGGACAACCTGGCCGCAGATACGCAGTATTTT. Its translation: CSVDNLAADTQYF.

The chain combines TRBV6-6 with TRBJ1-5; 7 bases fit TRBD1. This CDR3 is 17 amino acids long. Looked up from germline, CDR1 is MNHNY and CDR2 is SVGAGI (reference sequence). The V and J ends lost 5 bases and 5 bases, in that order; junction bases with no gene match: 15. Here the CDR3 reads CASSPTGSAGGYQPQHF. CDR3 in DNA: TGTGCCAGCAGTCCCACAGGGTCTGCAGGGGGGTATCAGCCCCAGCATTTT.

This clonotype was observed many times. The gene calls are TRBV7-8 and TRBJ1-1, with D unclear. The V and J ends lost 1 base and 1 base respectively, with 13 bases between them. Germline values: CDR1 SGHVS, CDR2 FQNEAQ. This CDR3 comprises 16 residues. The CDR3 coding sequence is TGTGCCAGCAGCTTAGAGGTGCTCCGAGGGAACACTGAAGCTTTCTTT. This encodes CASSLEVLRGNTEAFF.